The clone carrying this TCR beta chain was counted a few times. These data belong to a study of T cells after posttransplantation cyclophosphamide. Germline V gene sequence: CDR1 SGHTA, CDR2 FQGNSA. The CDR3 is made up of 14 amino acids. V was clipped by 5 bases and J by 4 bases, with 11 bases between them. Profiled with immunoSEQ multiplex PCR; TCRdb holds only in-frame clones, not every one. The sample shows roughly 18,000 clones, 75% to 90% of them seen only once. The receptor was derived from a man younger than 45 in good health and a related stem cell transplant donor. The chain recombines TRBV7-2 with TRBJ1-4; perhaps TRBD1 as D (5 bases). Sequences were obtained from memory CD4+ T cells sorted from blood. In DNA form, the CDR3 reads TGTGCCAGCAGCCCGGGGGGGATTAATGAAAAACTGTTTTTT. Translating it yields CASSPGGINEKLFF.